This TCR beta chain was recorded in a study of molecular identifiers for immune sequencing clone quantification. Regarding the study as a whole: Clones above 20 RNA copies contained over 98% of effector molecules but under 1% of naive ones.

TCRdb redid the calling of the PCR reads with MiXCR, one entry per CDR3 protein. This sample has about half a million distinct CDR3 sequences, with about 25% found just once. Points on this clonotype: Its specificity is not known.

Between 20,000 and 1,000,000 sorted cells, with 10%, 30% or 50% RNA, yielded naive CD8 libraries. When naive CD8 T cells were sorted, they were gated as CD8+CD4-CCR7+CD45RA+. Source material: naive CD8+ T cells from blood, with Jurkat cell RNA spiked in. As to subset: FACS-sorted CD8+CD4-CCR7+CD45RA+ naive T cells. The clonotype originates from a human donor in good health. Some libraries in this study had Jurkat cell RNA spiked in.

The DNA of the CDR3 is TGTGCCAGTAGCGGGACTAGCGGGGTGACCGCGAACACCGGGGAGCTGTTTTTT. Translation gives CASSGTSGVTANTGELFF. The V and J genes are TRBV19 and TRBJ2-2; 13 nucleotides match TRBD2. V shed 6 bases and J 0 bases; nucleotides not matched to a gene: 7. Germline V gene lookup returns CDR1 LNHDA and CDR2 SQIVND (reference sequence). The CDR3 length is 18 residues.